The 30 T cell receptor beta chains below all came from one sample that was sequenced in a study of blood T cell repertoires in COVID-19. Sequencing used immunoSEQ multiplex PCR; TCRdb keeps in-frame clones, though not all of them. The data hold over 150,000 clones, with about three quarters observed a single time. Sequenced sample: peripheral blood. These receptors were collected from a man in his 70s with acute or convalescent COVID-19.

This sequence joins TRBV5-1 and TRBJ2-1; 11 positions agree with TRBD2. The junction had 6 bases not matched to a gene; V was cut back by 4 bases and J by 6 bases. CDR1 SGHRS and CDR2 YFSETQ come from the germline V gene. CDR3 length: 15 amino acids. CDR3 nucleotides: TGCGCCAGCAGCCTAGTAGCGGGAGGGGCCAATGAGCAGTTCTTC. Its translation: CASSLVAGGANEQFF.

This chain uses TRBV28 with TRBJ2-1; 9 bases are a match to TRBD2. After removal of 2 bases from V and 6 bases from J, the junction contained 8 bases not matched to a gene. This CDR3 is built from 16 residues. Germline-derived CDR1 and CDR2 are MDHEN and SYDVKM. CDR3 nucleotides: TGTGCCAGCAGTTTAATATTCTCTAGCGGGGTCAATGAGCAGTTCTTC. Protein: CASSLIFSSGVNEQFF.

The DNA for the CDR3 is TGTGCCAGCAGCCCCCAGGGCAGGGGCGAGACCCAGTACTTC. It codes for CASSPQGRGETQYF. The V gene is TRBV13, the J gene TRBJ2-5; D possibly corresponds to TRBD1 (6 bases). The CDR3 has 14 amino acids. Trimming removed 5 bases from V and 5 bases from J, with 15 bases in between. Germline V CDR1 and CDR2: PRHDT, FYEKMQ (reference sequence).

The rearrangement joins TRBV9 to TRBJ1-6, with D possibly matching TRBD1 (6 bases). The germline gives CDR1 SGDLS, CDR2 YYNGEE. The length of the CDR3 is 15 residues. Trimming took 0 bases from V and 8 from J, leaving 12 bases between them. CDR3 sequence: CASSVALGADSPLHF. The CDR3 DNA is TGTGCCAGCAGCGTAGCTCTGGGGGCGGATTCACCCCTCCACTTT.

Worth noting for this clone: One end of the junction fails to match germline, which may point to a read error. Other DNA variants within this sample encode the same CDR3. This chain joins TRBV6-6 and TRBJ1-5, with D maybe TRBD1 (6 bases). CDR1 and CDR2 (germline): MNHNY, SVGAGI (reference sequence). The CDR3 is 14 residues long. CDR3 amino acids: CASSRGQFNQPQHF. The CDR3, as DNA: TGTGCCAGCAGTAGAGGACAGTTCAATCAGCCCCAACATTTT.

The rearrangement joins TRBV5-1 to TRBJ2-7; 7 bases agree with TRBD1. J lost 6 bases, V lost 4 bases, and 7 bases had no gene match. This CDR3 is 13 amino acids long. Germline V gene sequence: CDR1 SGHRS, CDR2 YFSETQ. The CDR3 loop reads CASSERQGVEQYF. CDR3 nucleotides: TGCGCCAGCAGCGAGCGACAGGGTGTCGAGCAGTACTTC.

The chain employs TRBV6-2 or TRBV6-3 and TRBJ2-5; 15 bases line up with TRBD2. Germline V gene sequence: CDR1 MNHEY, CDR2 SVGEGT. J lost 5 bases, V lost 5 bases, and 6 bases had no gene match. CDR3 size: 16 residues. The CDR3 here is CASSPGLAGGGETQYF. The DNA for the CDR3 is TGTGCCAGCAGTCCGGGACTAGCGGGAGGAGGGGAGACCCAGTACTTC.

The rearrangement links TRBV4-3 to TRBJ2-5, with D perhaps matching TRBD2 (5 bases). Germline V CDR1 and CDR2: LGHNA, YSLEER. The CDR3 covers 15 residues. Between the trimmed V and J ends, which lost 0 bases and 5 bases, there was a span of 13 bases. CDR3 in amino acids: CASSQDRVGAETQYF. CDR3 sequence (DNA): TGCGCCAGCAGCCAAGATAGAGTGGGAGCGGAGACCCAGTACTTC.

This clone was recorded a few times. The CDR3 region has the DNA TGTGCTAGTGGTTTGGTAAGGGCAGGGAGGAACTACGAGCAGTACTTC. Its translation: CASGLVRAGRNYEQYF. The V gene is TRBV12-5, the J gene TRBJ2-7, with D possibly matching TRBD2 (6 bases). Germline lookup yields CDR1 LGHNT and CDR2 FRNRAP. CDR3 size: 16 residues. V was clipped by 0 bases and J by 3 bases, with 15 bases between them.

V is TRBV11-3 and J is TRBJ2-3, with 7 bases matching TRBD2. The CDR3 has 14 residues. Looked up from germline, CDR1 is SGHNT and CDR2 is YENEEA. Trimming removed 3 bases from V and 4 bases from J; junction bases left unmatched: 4. CDR3 DNA sequence: TGTGCCAGCAGCTTGGATACTAGCGCAGATACGCAGTATTTT. Translation gives CASSLDTSADTQYF.

The chain recombines TRBV10-2 with TRBJ2-5, with D perhaps matching TRBD1 (5 bases). CDR1 and CDR2 (germline): WSHSY, SAAADI. The V end was cut by 10 bases, the J end by 4 bases, with 19 bases between. The CDR3 totals 14 residues. Here the CDR3 DNA reads TGCGCCACCAGGATCACTAAGGGGCGAGAGACCCAGTACTTC. Encoded protein: CATRITKGRETQYF.

The chain is built from TRBV5-4 and TRBJ1-2, with 8 bases that match TRBD1. There are 16 residues in the CDR3. The trim removed 3 bases at V and 5 bases at J, leaving 12 bases unmatched. Germline CDR1 is SGHNT and CDR2 is YYREEE (reference sequence). The CDR3 DNA reads TGTGCCAGCAGCTACCCGGTAGGAGGACAGGGATATGGCTACACCTTC. Translated, it gives CASSYPVGGQGYGYTF.

The chain uses TRBV5-5 and TRBJ2-3; D unresolved. The CDR3 is 14 residues long. The germline gives CDR1 SGHKS, CDR2 YYEKEE (reference sequence). The germline V and J ends were trimmed by 0 bases and 5 bases, with 10 bases remaining between them. CDR3: CASSLGVQQDTQYF. CDR3 in DNA: TGTGCCAGCAGCTTGGGGGTACAGCAAGATACGCAGTATTTT.

In its sample, this clone was seen a few times. The genes are TRBV7-9 and TRBJ2-5, with D possibly matching TRBD2 (5 bases). Germline values: CDR1 SEHNR, CDR2 FQNEAQ (reference sequence). This CDR3 spans 17 amino acids. Deletions cut 1 base from V and 4 bases from J, with 19 bases between. The CDR3 coding sequence is TGTGCCAGCAGCTTAGGTGTAGGGCCTAGCACGTTAGAGACCCAGTACTTC. The encoded protein is CASSLGVGPSTLETQYF.

This chain joins TRBV5-4 and TRBJ2-1; D is possibly TRBD1 (5 bases). Per the germline V gene, CDR1 is SGHNT and CDR2 is YYREEE (reference sequence). This CDR3 has 13 amino acids. V gave up 6 bases and J gave up 7 bases, with 14 bases separating them. The CDR3 region is CASNSGQTNEQFF. The CDR3 nucleotides are TGTGCCAGCAACTCAGGGCAAACAAATGAGCAGTTCTTC.

This clone appeared a single time. This chain uses TRBV7-2 with TRBJ1-1; D is ambiguous. This CDR3 region has 14 residues. The V gene lost 1 base and the J gene lost 5 bases, with 11 bases spanning the gap. Germline lookup yields CDR1 SGHTA and CDR2 FQGNSA. As DNA, the CDR3 is TGTGCCAGCAGCTTAGGAGGGCAGAGGACTGAAGCTTTCTTT. It translates to CASSLGGQRTEAFF.

This clone has only one observation. This chain links TRBV5-6 with TRBJ2-3, with TRBD1 as a possible D gene (6 bases). The CDR3 consists of 14 residues. The germline gives CDR1 SGHDT, CDR2 YYEEEE. V lost 5 bases, J lost 5 bases, and 15 bases lay in between. CDR3 loop: CASREQGFGDTQYF. The CDR3 nucleotides read TGTGCCAGCAGGGAACAGGGTTTTGGAGATACGCAGTATTTT.

This chain links TRBV19 with TRBJ2-1; 10 bases fit TRBD2. The ends lost 4 bases at V and 5 bases at J; junction bases unmatched: 5. CDR3 length: 15 residues. Germline V CDR1 and CDR2: LNHDA, SQIVND (reference sequence). CDR3 DNA sequence: TGTGCCAGTAGTAGAGTAGGACTAGCGGACAATGAGCAGTTCTTC. Protein product: CASSRVGLADNEQFF.

This clone was detected many times. The gene calls are TRBV14 and TRBJ2-3; maybe TRBD2 (5 bases). V gave up 0 bases and J gave up 2 bases, with 12 bases separating them. The CDR3 has 16 residues. CDR1 is SGHDN and CDR2 is FVKESK in the germline V gene. CDR3 sequence (DNA): TGTGCCAGCAGCCAAGATCCGGGGTTAACCACAGATACGCAGTATTTT. Its protein product is CASSQDPGLTTDTQYF.

The chain recombines TRBV2 with TRBJ2-5; 14 bases map to TRBD2. V dropped 6 bases and J dropped 3; count of bases not matched to a gene: 3. The CDR3 runs 15 residues. Germline-derived CDR1 and CDR2 are SNHLY and FYNNEI. CDR3 in amino acids: CASRETSGGEETQYF. The CDR3, as DNA: TGTGCCAGCAGAGAGACTAGCGGGGGGGAAGAGACCCAGTACTTC.

The chain couples TRBV11-2 to TRBJ2-7, with D maybe TRBD2 (5 bases). Germline CDR1 SGHAT, CDR2 FQNNGV. V was clipped by 1 base and J by 3 bases, with 10 bases between them. The CDR3 is 14 residues long. CDR3 coding DNA: TGTGCCAGCAGCTTAGCTCGGGGATTCTACGAGCAGTACTTC. This sequence encodes CASSLARGFYEQYF. The whole variable domain, filled in from reference TRBV11-2 and TRBJ2-7, reads EAGVAQSPRYKIIEKRQSVAFWCNPISGHATLYWYQQILGQGPKLLIQFQNNGVVDDSQLPKDRFSAERLKGVDSTLKIQPAKLEDSAVYLCASSLARGFYEQYFGPGTRLTVT.

The chain employs TRBV2 and TRBJ1-5, with 7 bases aligning to TRBD1. The J segment lost 0 bases and the V segment lost 6 bases, leaving 5 bases of the junction unmatched. CDR1 SNHLY and CDR2 FYNNEI come from the germline V gene. The CDR3 has 15 amino acids. In DNA form, the CDR3 reads TGTGCCAGCAGGGGGACAGATACTAGCAATCAGCCCCAGCATTTT. Protein sequence: CASRGTDTSNQPQHF.

V usage is TRBV2 and J usage is TRBJ1-2; D uncertain. With 2 bases removed from V and 4 bases from J, the gap between germline ends came to 14 bases. The CDR3 totals 15 residues. Germline-derived CDR1 and CDR2 are SNHLY and FYNNEI. The DNA for the CDR3 is TGTGCCAGCAGTGAAACGGCGAGAGGAGTCTATGGCTACACCTTC. Protein product: CASSETARGVYGYTF.

V usage is TRBV12-3 or TRBV12-4 and J usage is TRBJ2-2; D is uncertain. V lost 7 bases and J lost 6, with 9 bases in between. The length of the CDR3 is 12 residues. Here the CDR3 DNA reads TGTGCCAGCAAGACTCACGCCGGGGAGCTGTTTTTT. Amino acid sequence: CASKTHAGELFF.

The chain carries TRBV4-1 and TRBJ1-6; the D is unclear. CDR3 size: 15 residues. V lost 1 base and J 5 bases, leaving 9 bases between the germline ends. Germline assignment: CDR1 MGHRA and CDR2 YSYEKL. As DNA, the CDR3 is TGCGCCAGCAGCCAAGGCCCGGGGAATAATTCACCCCTCCACTTT. This gives the protein CASSQGPGNNSPLHF.

V gene TRBV19 combines with J gene TRBJ2-2; TRBD1 agrees at 7 bases. Germline values: CDR1 LNHDA, CDR2 SQIVND (reference sequence). V gave up 5 bases and J gave up 3 bases; unmatched junction bases: 6. The CDR3 has 15 amino acids. CDR3 bases: TGTGCCAGTAGTCCCGGGACAGAGTACACCGGGGAGCTGTTTTTT. Its protein is CASSPGTEYTGELFF.

The rearrangement links TRBV28 to TRBJ2-1; D is uncertain. V lost 2 bases and J lost 6, with 11 bases in between. CDR1 and CDR2 from the germline V gene are MDHEN and SYDVKM. The length of the CDR3 is 14 residues. CDR3 region: CASSLNQVINEQFF. The CDR3 DNA follows: TGTGCCAGCAGTTTAAACCAGGTCATCAATGAGCAGTTCTTC. Full variable domain (outside the CDR3, taken from reference TRBV28 and TRBJ2-1): DVKVTQSSRYLVKRTGEKVFLECVQDMDHENMFWYRQDPGLGLRLIYFSYDVKMKEKGDIPEGYSVSREKKERFSLILESASTNQTSMYLCASSLNQVINEQFFGPGTRLTVL.

This chain joins TRBV2 and TRBJ1-3; tentatively, D is TRBD1 (6 bases). This CDR3 spans 14 amino acids. V dropped 7 bases and J dropped 0 bases, with 10 bases sitting between them. Germline values: CDR1 SNHLY, CDR2 FYNNEI. The CDR3 reads CASKEDSSGNTIYF. The CDR3 nucleotides read TGTGCCAGCAAGGAGGACAGCTCTGGAAACACCATATATTTT.

The gene calls are TRBV7-6 and TRBJ2-5; D might be TRBD1 (5 bases). V lost 4 bases, J lost 5 bases, and 11 bases lay in between. The CDR3 is made up of 13 amino acids. In germline, CDR1 is SGHVS, CDR2 FNYEAQ. CDR3 coding DNA: TGTGCCAGCAGCTCAGGGAATTGGGAGACCCAGTACTTC. Amino acid sequence: CASSSGNWETQYF.

The V gene is TRBV5-1, the J gene TRBJ1-2; weak D call: TRBD1 (5 bases). CDR1 is SGHRS, CDR2 YFSETQ, per germline. This CDR3 region has 14 residues. Trimming pared 0 bases from V and 4 bases from J, leaving 10 bases between. CDR3 nucleotides: TGCGCCAGCAGCTTGGATCTTCAGGGCTATGGCTACACCTTC. This translates into CASSLDLQGYGYTF. The entire variable domain, with the rest obtained from reference TRBV5-1 and TRBJ1-2, is as follows: KAGVTQTPRYLIKTRGQQVTLSCSPISGHRSVSWYQQTPGQGLQFLFEYFSETQRNKGNFPGRFSGRQFSNSRSEMNVSTLELGDSALYLCASSLDLQGYGYTFGSGTRLTVV.